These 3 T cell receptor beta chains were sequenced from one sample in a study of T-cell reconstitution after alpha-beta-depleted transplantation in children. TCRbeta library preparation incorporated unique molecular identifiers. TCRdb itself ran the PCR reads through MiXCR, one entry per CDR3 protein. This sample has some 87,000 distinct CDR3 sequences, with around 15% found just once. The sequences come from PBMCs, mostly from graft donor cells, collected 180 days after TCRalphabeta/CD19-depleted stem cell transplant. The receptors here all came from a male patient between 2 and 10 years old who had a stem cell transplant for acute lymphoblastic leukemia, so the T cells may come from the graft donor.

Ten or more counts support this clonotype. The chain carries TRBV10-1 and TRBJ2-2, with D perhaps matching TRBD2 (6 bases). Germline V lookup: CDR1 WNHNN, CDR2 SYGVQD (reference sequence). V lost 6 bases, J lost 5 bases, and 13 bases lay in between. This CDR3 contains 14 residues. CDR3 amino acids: CASRGGVGTGELFF. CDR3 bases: TGCGCCAGCAGAGGAGGGGTCGGGACCGGGGAGCTGTTTTTT.

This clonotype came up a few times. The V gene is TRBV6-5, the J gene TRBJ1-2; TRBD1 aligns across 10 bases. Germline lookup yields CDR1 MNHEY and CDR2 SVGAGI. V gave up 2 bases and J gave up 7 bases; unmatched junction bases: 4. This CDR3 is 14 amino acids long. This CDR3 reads CASSYRDRGGGYTF. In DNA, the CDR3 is TGTGCCAGCAGTTACAGGGACAGGGGCGGTGGCTACACCTTC.

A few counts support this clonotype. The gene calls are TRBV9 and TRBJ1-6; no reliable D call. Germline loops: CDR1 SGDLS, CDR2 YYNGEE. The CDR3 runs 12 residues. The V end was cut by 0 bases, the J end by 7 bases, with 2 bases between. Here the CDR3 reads CASSVGNSPLHF. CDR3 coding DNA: TGTGCCAGCAGCGTAGGGAATTCACCCCTCCACTTT.